This entry features one TCR beta chain sequence. As yet, its antigen is unknown. The naive CD8 fraction comprised CD45RO-negative cells positively selected for CCR7 and excluded terminally differentiated effector memory CD45RA+ cells. The record originates from a study of shared clonotypes between healthy human individuals. V dropped 3 bases and J dropped 5; count of bases not matched to a gene: 6. The CDR3 consists of 16 residues. Germline assignment: CDR1 MGHRA and CDR2 YSYEKL. Assay execution took place at the deep level. The protocol was immunoSEQ multiplex PCR, while the TCRdb copy is restricted to in-frame clones and leaves out a portion. The sample lists around 2,000,000 clones; around 93% were seen once. The study, taken as a whole, reports: Around 5% of naive CD4 clonotypes were common to several donors. Estimated richness values were generally larger in naive subsets than in memory subsets. Tissue TCR repertoires likely differ from these blood-only repertoires.

The genes are TRBV4-1 and TRBJ2-1; 11 bases align to TRBD1. The receptor's source is a man aged 18 to 29 in good health. Some clones in this sample may be carry-over from other donors' samples. The sequenced sample was naive CD8+ T cells from PBMCs. The CDR3 sequence is CASSQRTGGDHNEQFF. CDR3 DNA sequence: TGCGCCAGCAGCCAGCGGACAGGGGGCGACCACAATGAGCAGTTCTTC.